This TCR beta chain is drawn from a study of metastatic and nonmetastatic thyroid tumors (TCRdb year 2020). A note on the overall study: For patients with malignant and with benign thyroid disease, the researchers compared repertoires between peripheral blood samples and tumor or nodule tissue samples. Here is what the overall study found, with its caveats: TCR beta diversity was reported as significantly higher in malignant tumors than in benign nodules, in both blood and tumor samples.

From the germline V gene, CDR1 is SQVTM and CDR2 is ANQGSEA. V and J lose 2 bases and 6 bases, and a span of 9 bases separates them. From the cysteine up to the phenylalanine, the CDR3 has a length of 12 residues. Only the CDR3 region is kept as DNA, spanning 36 bases read in frame from base 1. Library preparation used PCR. The reads were generated on an Illumina HiSeq 4000. The TCR beta-chain CDR3 region of each patient was profiled by high-throughput sequencing. The source study handled its data this way. CDR3 differences across clinicopathological groups were used to build a classifier for discriminating distant-metastatic papillary thyroid cancer patients. Repertoire diversity was assessed with the Shannon index, and tumor-blood repertoire similarity with the Morisita-Horn index. TCRdb took the public reads, trimmed them with fastp at Q25, ran MiXCR for clone calling and kept in-frame beta chains. TCRdb's processing, not the authors', yielded these V and J calls. For this sample the table gives 4,400 or so clones, of which about 33% were detected only once. Roughly 15% of the sample rests with the top ten.

No patient had received any treatment before thyroid surgery. Patient clinical samples collected from about 2012 to 2019 were retrospectively analysed using T-cell receptor beta sequencing. This clone was found a few times. This clone's antigen is unknown. Qualities for individual bases were not recorded, and no much larger clone is one base off. This clonotype originated in a female donor with papillary thyroid cancer or a benign thyroid nodule (not recorded which). Some clones in this sample may be carry-over from other donors' samples. Sequenced material: adjacent normal tissue. The sequence is built from TRBV29-1 and TRBJ2-3, with no confidently assigned D gene. The CDR3 is CSVELMRDTQYF. The DNA reads TGCAGCGTTGAACTGATGCGGGATACGCAGTATTTT.